Below, 22 T cell receptor beta chains from the same sample are listed, as sequenced in a study of T cells after yellow fever vaccination. Using its own MiXCR run on the 5' RACE reads, TCRdb lists one record per CDR3 protein. There are roughly 120,000 distinct CDR3 sequences in the sample; 7.4% occur only once, and 2.5% lies in the top ten. Sequencing used CD4+ T cells sorted from PBMCs, obtained 9 to 11 days after the first yellow fever vaccination. The receptors come from a man aged 18 to 29 who received the YFV17D yellow fever vaccine.

The sample holds many counts of this clonotype. The rearrangement joins TRBV6-5 to TRBJ1-2, with 11 bases that match TRBD1. Losses at the gene ends were 7 bases for V and 8 bases for J; bases not matched to a gene: 3. CDR1 MNHEY and CDR2 SVGAGI come from the germline V gene. The CDR3 contains 12 residues. DNA for the CDR3: TGTGCCAGCACCGGACAGGGGGCCGGCTACACCTTC. Residues: CASTGQGAGYTF.

This clonotype was recorded at least ten times. The J gene is TRBJ2-2, the V gene TRBV4-3, with D possibly being TRBD2 (6 bases). The germline V gene encodes CDR1 LGHNA and CDR2 YSLEER. Trimming took off 4 bases at V and 2 bases at J, with 20 bases between the two ends. The CDR3 is 18 residues long. CDR3 region: CASSLRPVVAENTGELFF. The DNA for the CDR3 is TGCGCCAGCAGCCTACGCCCGGTGGTAGCGGAAAACACCGGGGAGCTGTTTTTT.

This clonotype was counted many times. The J gene is TRBJ2-1, the V gene TRBV20-1; D possibly corresponds to TRBD2 (6 bases). Germline V gene lookup returns CDR1 DFQATT and CDR2 SNEGSKA (reference sequence). The CDR3 extends over 11 amino acids. The germline V and J ends were trimmed by 6 bases and 5 bases, with 8 bases remaining between them. CDR3 sequence: CSARLDNEQFF. The DNA for the CDR3 is TGCAGTGCCCGACTAGACAATGAGCAGTTCTTC.

This clonotype was detected a few times. The chain joins TRBV9 to TRBJ1-6, with TRBD1 matching 9 bases. Losses at the gene ends were 0 bases for V and 3 bases for J; bases not matched to a gene: 7. This CDR3 spans 18 amino acids. In germline, CDR1 is SGDLS, CDR2 YYNGEE. The CDR3, as DNA: TGTGCCAGCAGCGTAGGTGGCGCGGGACAGGGCTATAATTCACCCCTCCACTTT. As protein: CASSVGGAGQGYNSPLHF.

This clonotype occurred many times. This sequence joins TRBV29-1 and TRBJ2-5; perhaps TRBD1 as D (6 bases). CDR3 length: 13 amino acids. With 6 bases removed from V and 2 bases from J, the gap between germline ends came to 13 bases. The germline CDR1 and CDR2 sequences are SQVTM and ANQGSEA. The CDR3: CSVAYRDQETQYF. The CDR3, as DNA: TGCAGCGTCGCATACAGGGATCAAGAGACCCAGTACTTC. Filled out from reference TRBV29-1 and TRBJ2-5, the complete variable domain reads SAVISQKPSRDICQRGTSLTIQCQVDSQVTMMFWYRQQPGQSLTLIATANQGSEATYESGFVIDKFPISRPNLTFSTLTVSNMSPEDSSIYLCSVAYRDQETQYFGPGTRLLVL.

This clonotype was seen ten or more times. This chain uses TRBV6-5 with TRBJ1-2, with 7 nucleotides matching TRBD1. The junction had 16 bases not matched to a gene; V was cut back by 4 bases and J by 2 bases. The CDR3 is made up of 18 amino acids. The V gene's germline CDR1 is MNHEY and CDR2 SVGAGI. In DNA, the CDR3 is TGTGCCAGCAGTTTGAAGACTCAAACCGGGACAGAAAACTATGGCTACACCTTC. Translating it yields CASSLKTQTGTENYGYTF.

About this clonotype: A much larger clone lies a single base off, so this may be a read error. V usage is TRBV24-1 and J usage is TRBJ2-2; 7 bases align to TRBD1. Per germline, CDR1 KGHDR and CDR2 SFDVKD. The CDR3 covers 17 residues. The CDR3, as DNA: TGTGCCAGCAGTGATTGGGACAGCTCATCGAACACCGGGGAGCTGTTTTTT. Protein: CASSDWDSSSNTGELFF.

At least ten counts were recorded for this clonotype. V is TRBV7-8 and J is TRBJ2-2; 9 positions agree with TRBD2. CDR1 is SGHVS and CDR2 is FQNEAQ in the germline V gene. V dropped 5 bases and J dropped 3; count of bases not matched to a gene: 7. CDR3 length equals 16 residues. Written as DNA, the CDR3 is TGTGCCAGCAGCCCCGTTGCGGGGGGGTACACCGGGGAGCTGTTTTTT. It codes for CASSPVAGGYTGELFF.

This clonotype has a count of ten or more. CDR3 region: CASMEVNGHEQYF. In DNA, the CDR3 is TGTGCCAGCATGGAGGTTAACGGACACGAGCAGTACTTC. The rearrangement joins TRBV3-1 to TRBJ2-7; weak D call: TRBD2 (5 bases). The CDR3 is made up of 13 amino acids. The V gene's germline CDR1 is LGHDT and CDR2 YNNKEL (reference sequence). The ends were cut back, 7 bases at V and 5 bases at J, with 15 bases in the middle.

This chain connects TRBV6-1 to TRBJ2-7, with D perhaps TRBD1 or TRBD2 (5 bases each). The CDR3 is 16 amino acids. Germline V gene sequence: CDR1 MNHNS, CDR2 SASEGT. V was cut by 4 bases and J by 0 bases, with 16 bases left in between. DNA for the CDR3: TGTGCCAGCAGTGGCCCTATGGGGACGGTCTCCTACGAGCAGTACTTC. Translating gives CASSGPMGTVSYEQYF.

This clonotype was seen at least ten times. The chain recombines TRBV9 with TRBJ2-2; D perhaps matches TRBD2 (5 bases). This CDR3 comprises 15 residues. The germline gives CDR1 SGDLS, CDR2 YYNGEE. Trimming left V 0 bases short and J 6 bases short, with 12 bases between. CDR3 nucleotides: TGTGCCAGCAGCGTAGGCGGGCTTTTCCCCGGGGAGCTGTTTTTT. Its translation is CASSVGGLFPGELFF.

The sample holds many counts of this clonotype. V and J are TRBV7-9 and TRBJ2-3; no firm D call. This CDR3 spans 14 amino acids. V lost 1 base and J lost 5, with 10 bases in between. Germline CDR1 SEHNR, CDR2 FQNEAQ (reference sequence). This CDR3 reads CASSLVSVEDTQYF. The CDR3 region has the DNA TGTGCCAGCAGCTTAGTATCGGTGGAAGATACGCAGTATTTT. Full variable domain (rest looked up from reference TRBV7-9 and TRBJ2-3): DTGVSQNPRHKITKRGQNVTFRCDPISEHNRLYWYRQTLGQGPEFLTYFQNEAQLEKSRLLSDRFSAERPKGSFSTLEIQRTEQGDSAMYLCASSLVSVEDTQYFGPGTRLTVL.

The gene calls are TRBV6-1 and TRBJ1-6; a possible D gene is TRBD1 (6 bases). Germline V gene lookup returns CDR1 MNHNS and CDR2 SASEGT. This CDR3 has 15 amino acids. Trimming left V 6 bases short and J 7 bases short, with 16 bases between. This CDR3 reads CASRDTQGLNSPLHF. The DNA for the CDR3 is TGTGCCAGCAGAGACACACAGGGCCTGAATTCACCCCTCCACTTT.

This clonotype was detected many times. The gene calls are TRBV5-5 and TRBJ1-2; 7 positions agree with TRBD1. The germline CDR1 and CDR2 sequences are SGHKS and YYEKEE (reference sequence). The CDR3 spans 17 residues. V lost 2 bases and J lost 4; bases outside the gene matches: 14. CDR3 in amino acids: CASSFRDSGLRSYGYTF. The CDR3 DNA is TGTGCCAGCAGCTTCCGGGACAGCGGATTGAGGAGCTATGGCTACACCTTC.

The table lists this clonotype with many counts. The rearrangement joins TRBV20-1 to TRBJ1-1; no definite D call. Deletions cut 8 bases from V and 3 bases from J, with 13 bases between. This CDR3 is 12 amino acids long. The germline gives CDR1 DFQATT, CDR2 SNEGSKA (reference sequence). CDR3 DNA sequence: TGCAGTAGTCCGGGATTGGACACTGAAGCTTTCTTT. Encoded protein: CSSPGLDTEAFF.

This clonotype appeared many times. V and J are TRBV18 and TRBJ2-3; D not resolved. Per germline, CDR1 KGHSH and CDR2 LQKENI. V was trimmed by 9 bases and J by 1 base, leaving 14 bases between them. The length of the CDR3 is 14 residues. CDR3: CASSSDLRTDTQYF. In DNA, the CDR3 is TGTGCCAGTTCCAGCGACCTCCGCACAGATACGCAGTATTTT.

This clonotype was recorded many times. DNA of the CDR3: TGTGCCAGCAGCGTAGCAGGGGCACATAACACTGAAGCTTTCTTT. This encodes CASSVAGAHNTEAFF. This chain connects TRBV9 to TRBJ1-1; maybe TRBD1 (6 bases). The CDR3 loop spans 15 amino acids. Trimming took off 0 bases at V and 2 bases at J, with 11 bases between the two ends. Germline V gives CDR1 SGDLS, CDR2 YYNGEE.

The sample holds many counts of this clonotype. The chain recombines TRBV6-1 with TRBJ2-7; 10 nucleotides align to TRBD2. Trimming took 6 bases from V and 1 from J; bases not matched to a gene: 6. In germline, CDR1 is MNHNS, CDR2 SASEGT. The length of the CDR3 is 15 residues. This CDR3 reads CASRPTSGVSYEQYF. The DNA for the CDR3 is TGTGCCAGCAGACCCACTAGCGGGGTATCCTACGAGCAGTACTTC.

The chain links TRBV6-5 to TRBJ2-2, with D maybe TRBD2 (7 bases). Trimming left V 2 bases short and J 1 base short, with 20 bases between. This CDR3 has 19 amino acids. Germline V CDR1 and CDR2: MNHEY, SVGAGI. The CDR3 loop is CASSYITGGSTVNTGELFF. CDR3 DNA sequence: TGTGCCAGCAGTTACATAACGGGGGGCTCTACCGTGAACACCGGGGAGCTGTTTTTT.

This clonotype was observed at least ten times. The chain employs TRBV7-2 and TRBJ2-7; TRBD2 aligns across 14 bases. Germline V gives CDR1 SGHTA, CDR2 FQGNSA. J was trimmed by 2 bases and V by 5 bases; bases with no gene match: 2. This CDR3 spans 15 amino acids. The CDR3 coding sequence is TGTGCCAGCAGCCTGGGACTAGCGGGGGCCTACGAGCAGTACTTC. It yields the protein CASSLGLAGAYEQYF.

This rearrangement joins TRBV7-2 to TRBJ2-4; no reliable D call. With 5 bases removed from V and 1 base from J, the gap between germline ends came to 18 bases. The CDR3 has 17 amino acids. In germline, CDR1 is SGHTA, CDR2 FQGNSA. The CDR3 sequence is CASSVTVSNTAKNIQYF. The CDR3 nucleotides are TGTGCCAGCAGCGTAACAGTGTCAAATACGGCCAAAAACATTCAGTACTTC.

V gene TRBV5-4 combines with J gene TRBJ2-1, with D tentatively TRBD1 or TRBD2 (5 bases each). With 2 bases removed from V and 10 bases from J, the gap between germline ends came to 13 bases. The CDR3 length is 13 residues. Germline assignment: CDR1 SGHNT and CDR2 YYREEE (reference sequence). CDR3 DNA: TGTGCCAGCAGCTTCGGGACCGCGAGCGAGCAGTTCTTC. It translates to CASSFGTASEQFF.